The next 30 T cell receptor beta chains were all read from a single sample in a study of shared clonotypes between healthy human individuals. Assay: immunoSEQ multiplex PCR; the TCRdb copy retains only in-frame clones and omits some. The data contain over a million clones, about 80% of them seen just once; the ten biggest clones take up around 0.61%. The specimen was memory CD4+ T cells from PBMCs. The subset is: CD45RA-negative fraction. These receptors all come from a man between 18 and 29 years old in good health. Some clones in this sample may be carry-over from other donors' samples.

The chain joins TRBV7-2 to TRBJ2-1; 12 bases fit TRBD2. The CDR3 has 14 residues. After removal of 8 bases from V and 5 bases from J, the junction contained 4 bases not matched to a gene. Germline V gives CDR1 SGHTA, CDR2 FQGNSA. The CDR3 protein is CASATSGSHNEQFF. As DNA, the CDR3 is TGTGCCAGCGCGACTAGCGGGAGCCACAATGAGCAGTTCTTC.

The chain is built from TRBV2 and TRBJ1-5; a weak D match, TRBD1 (5 bases). The ends were cut back, 11 bases at V and 0 bases at J, with 14 bases in the middle. Germline V lookup: CDR1 SNHLY, CDR2 FYNNEI. CDR3 length equals 14 residues. The CDR3 region has the DNA TGTGCCTCAGGGCTTATGGATAGCAATCAGCCCCAGCATTTT. It codes for CASGLMDSNQPQHF.

This clone was counted a single time. Only one base separates this from a far larger clonotype, so it likely reflects a read error. V usage is TRBV4-3 and J usage is TRBJ1-3, with D possibly being TRBD1 (5 bases). The CDR3 extends over 16 amino acids. V lost 3 bases and J 8 bases, leaving 20 bases between the germline ends. CDR1 is LGHNA and CDR2 is YSLEER in the germline V gene. The CDR3 loop is CASSQVTPGLGDTIYF. DNA for the CDR3: TGCGCCAGCAGCCAGGTAACACCGGGACTGGGAGACACCATATATTTT.

This clone was seen just once. The rearrangement links TRBV19 to TRBJ2-3; D ambiguous. The CDR3 has 13 amino acids. Germline-derived CDR1 and CDR2 are LNHDA and SQIVND (reference sequence). The V end lost 6 bases, the J end lost 7 bases, and 14 bases lay between the germline ends. CDR3 in amino acids: CASRILDGHTQYF. DNA of the CDR3: TGTGCCAGTAGAATTCTTGACGGCCATACGCAGTATTTT.

This chain uses TRBV5-6 with TRBJ2-7, with D perhaps TRBD2 (6 bases). Germline loops: CDR1 SGHDT, CDR2 YYEEEE. The length of the CDR3 is 14 residues. V was pared by 4 bases and J by 2 bases, with 13 bases between. The CDR3 loop is CASSRRDWTYEQYF. For the CDR3, the DNA is TGTGCCAGCAGCCGCCGGGACTGGACCTACGAGCAGTACTTC.

This clone was seen only a few times. The chain joins TRBV5-1 to TRBJ2-5; 9 bases are shared with TRBD1. The germline CDR1 and CDR2 sequences are SGHRS and YFSETQ. The CDR3 sequence is 13 residues long. The V segment lost 5 bases and the J segment 5 bases; nucleotides outside the gene matches: 4. This CDR3 reads CASRPGTGETQYF. DNA for the CDR3: TGCGCCAGCAGGCCCGGGACAGGGGAGACCCAGTACTTC.

The chain couples TRBV11-3 to TRBJ2-1; no clear D gene. CDR1 is SGHNT, CDR2 YENEEA, per germline. V lost 4 bases and J lost 4, with 8 bases in between. This CDR3 has 13 residues. This CDR3 reads CASSSGPYNEQFF. In DNA form, the CDR3 reads TGTGCCAGCAGCTCCGGGCCTTACAATGAGCAGTTCTTC. Supplemented by reference TRBV11-3 and TRBJ2-1, the full variable domain reads EAGVVQSPRYKIIEKKQPVAFWCNPISGHNTLYWYLQNLGQGPELLIRYENEEAVDDSQLPKDRFSAERLKGVDSTLKIQPAELGDSAVYLCASSSGPYNEQFFGPGTRLTVL.

This chain connects TRBV5-4 to TRBJ2-5; 9 nucleotides align to TRBD2. Germline V lookup: CDR1 SGHNT, CDR2 YYREEE (reference sequence). V lost 3 bases, J lost 1 base, and 7 bases stayed unmatched. The CDR3 length is 16 residues. CDR3 nucleotide sequence: TGTGCCAGCAGCTCGAGGATTAGCGGGGGCCAAGAGACCCAGTACTTC. Translating it yields CASSSRISGGQETQYF.

With respect to this clone: Other DNA sequences in the same sample also yield this CDR3. The rearrangement links TRBV6-5 to TRBJ2-2; D is perhaps TRBD1 (6 bases). The CDR3 contains 12 residues. V was pared by 5 bases and J by 6 bases, with 7 bases between. Germline V gene sequence: CDR1 MNHEY, CDR2 SVGAGI. The CDR3 nucleotides read TGTGCCAGCAGTCAGGGGCCCGGGGAGCTGTTTTTT. It codes for CASSQGPGELFF.

The chain joins TRBV5-1 to TRBJ2-5, with TRBD2 identical over 11 bases. The germline V gene encodes CDR1 SGHRS and CDR2 YFSETQ. V dropped 0 bases and J dropped 4; count of bases not matched to a gene: 8. This CDR3 contains 17 residues. CDR3 loop: CASSLVISGRGIETQYF. The DNA for the CDR3 is TGCGCCAGCAGCTTGGTTATTAGCGGGAGGGGAATAGAGACCCAGTACTTC.

V gene TRBV29-1 combines with J gene TRBJ2-7, with 8 bases identical to TRBD1. The germline V gene encodes CDR1 SQVTM and CDR2 ANQGSEA. Trimming took 7 bases from V and 2 from J; bases not matched to a gene: 13. This CDR3 spans 15 amino acids. The CDR3 reads CSAERTGKSPYEQYF. CDR3 bases: TGCAGCGCGGAAAGGACAGGGAAGAGCCCCTACGAGCAGTACTTC.

Concerning this clone: This sample also contains other DNA sequences that code for the same CDR3. The chain recombines TRBV6-5 with TRBJ2-7; D is unclear. V lost 2 bases to trimming and J lost 2 bases, with 10 bases between them. The CDR3 is 14 residues long. From germline, CDR1 is MNHEY and CDR2 SVGAGI. The CDR3 protein is CASSYDRKTYEQYF. The CDR3 DNA reads as TGTGCCAGCAGTTACGATAGGAAAACCTACGAGCAGTACTTC.

The chain employs TRBV28 and TRBJ2-7; D is uncertain. Trimming removed 4 bases from V and 0 bases from J, with 7 bases in between. The CDR3 contains 13 residues. CDR1 is MDHEN, CDR2 SYDVKM, per germline. The CDR3 loop is CASSYTRSYEQYF. For the CDR3, the DNA is TGTGCCAGCAGTTACACACGCTCCTACGAGCAGTACTTC.

Note on this clone: Other DNA variants within this sample encode the same CDR3. The rearrangement links TRBV19 to TRBJ1-1, with TRBD1 matching over 7 bases. CDR1 and CDR2 from the germline V gene are LNHDA and SQIVND (reference sequence). V was pared by 8 bases and J by 0 bases, with 3 bases of the junction left unmatched. This CDR3 comprises 13 residues. CDR3 residues: CASRDRVNTEAFF. The CDR3 nucleotides read TGTGCCAGTCGTGACAGGGTGAACACTGAAGCTTTCTTT.

V is TRBV7-5 and J is TRBJ2-3; TRBD2 reflects the table's D call only, with no check against the DNA. TRBV7-5 is flagged as a pseudogene. There are 12 residues in the CDR3. The CDR3 region is CASSGGTDTQYF. The CDR3 DNA sequence: TGTGCCAGCAGCGGGGGGACAGATACGCAGTATTTT.

V and J are TRBV2 and TRBJ1-1; possible D gene TRBD1, 6 bases. This CDR3 has 15 amino acids. Germline V gives CDR1 SNHLY, CDR2 FYNNEI. The ends were cut back, 5 bases at V and 0 bases at J, with 13 bases in the middle. The CDR3 sequence is CASSYSGTMNTEAFF. In nucleotides, the CDR3 is TGTGCCAGCAGTTACTCCGGGACAATGAACACTGAAGCTTTCTTT.

This clone was counted a few times. V usage is TRBV2 and J usage is TRBJ1-5; tentative D call: TRBD1 (6 bases). CDR1 SNHLY and CDR2 FYNNEI come from the germline V gene. The V end lost 6 bases, the J end lost 7 bases, and 19 bases lay between the germline ends. CDR3 length: 15 amino acids. Written as DNA, the CDR3 is TGTGCCAGCAGCGCTACACAGGGTTCGCGCCAGCCCCAGCATTTT. Its protein is CASSATQGSRQPQHF. Looking up the rest from reference TRBV2 and TRBJ1-5 gives the full variable domain: EPEVTQTPSHQVTQMGQEVILRCVPISNHLYFYWYRQILGQKVEFLVSFYNNEISEKSEIFDDQFSVERPDGSNFTLKIRSTKLEDSAMYFCASSATQGSRQPQHFGDGTRLSIL.

This clone was counted only a few times. Other DNA variants within this sample encode the same CDR3. V gene TRBV28 combines with J gene TRBJ1-2; 7 bases line up with TRBD1. The CDR3 is 13 amino acids. The trim removed 9 bases at V and 2 bases at J, leaving 6 bases unmatched. Per the germline V gene, CDR1 is MDHEN and CDR2 is SYDVKM. The chain's CDR3 is CASEGTANYGYTF. CDR3 DNA: TGTGCCAGTGAAGGGACAGCCAACTATGGCTACACCTTC.

This clone was observed many times. V and J are TRBV12-2 and TRBJ1-5. TRBV12-2 is reported as a pseudogene. The CDR3 runs to 19 residues. The CDR3 DNA is TGTGCAAGTCGCTCCAGGCGGCGACAATCCCAGGCGTCCTATCAGCCCCAGCATTTT. This codes for CASRSRRRQSQASYQPQHF.

The chain recombines TRBV4-3 with TRBJ1-3; D ambiguous. Germline CDR1 reads LGHNA; CDR2 reads YSLEER. Deletions cut 1 base from V and 0 bases from J, with 10 bases between. The CDR3 is made up of 16 amino acids. Here the CDR3 DNA reads TGCGCCAGCAGCCAAGCTAGGCCGCTCTCTGGAAACACCATATATTTT. Protein sequence: CASSQARPLSGNTIYF.

CDR3 nucleotide sequence: TGTGCCAGCAGGGGGATCTCCTACGAGCAGTACTTC. The encoded protein is CASRGISYEQYF. The gene calls are TRBV2 and TRBJ2-7; D uncertain. This CDR3 spans 12 amino acids. V was trimmed by 6 bases and J by 0 bases, leaving 6 bases between them. Germline assignment: CDR1 SNHLY and CDR2 FYNNEI.

The rearrangement uses TRBV7-3 and TRBJ1-1; D remains unclear. The CDR3 totals 13 residues. Trimming removed 5 bases from V and 3 bases from J, with 10 bases in between. Per germline, CDR1 SGHTA and CDR2 FQGTGA. The CDR3: CASSAARYTEAFF. The CDR3 bases are TGTGCCAGCAGCGCCGCCCGGTACACTGAAGCTTTCTTT.

The V gene is TRBV15, the J gene TRBJ2-5; D perhaps matches TRBD2 (6 bases). The CDR3 spans 15 residues. Germline assignment: CDR1 LNHNV and CDR2 YYDKDF (reference sequence). V was pared by 0 bases and J by 4 bases, with 12 bases between. CDR3 DNA: TGTGCCACCAGCAGAGATGTCCAGGGAGGAGAGACCCAGTACTTC. It translates to CATSRDVQGGETQYF.

The V and J genes are TRBV30 and TRBJ1-4; the D gene is possibly TRBD1 (5 bases). CDR3 length: 14 residues. Germline CDR1 GTSNPN, CDR2 SVGIG (reference sequence). The ends were cut back, 2 bases at V and 7 bases at J, with 14 bases in the middle. The CDR3 DNA reads as TGTGCCTGGAGTCCGGTACAGGTGGCTGAAAAACTGTTTTTT. It specifies CAWSPVQVAEKLFF. Based on the CDR3 plus reference TRBV30 and TRBJ1-4, the full variable domain is SQTIHQWPATLVQPVGSPLSLECTVEGTSNPNLYWYRQAAGRGLQLLFYSVGIGQISSEVPQNLSASRPQDRQFILSSKKLLLSDSGFYLCAWSPVQVAEKLFFGSGTQLSVL.

The chain uses TRBV18 and TRBJ1-1; the match to TRBD1 covers 8 bases. The CDR3 covers 16 residues. The V gene's germline CDR1 is KGHSH and CDR2 LQKENI. The V segment lost 3 bases and the J segment 4 bases; nucleotides outside the gene matches: 10. Written as DNA, the CDR3 is TGTGCCAGCTCACCGATCCCAGGGGGCCAACGCACTGAAGCTTTCTTT. Amino acid sequence: CASSPIPGGQRTEAFF.

The chain combines TRBV7-9 with TRBJ1-1; D ambiguous. This CDR3 comprises 11 residues. V was clipped by 6 bases and J by 4 bases, with 6 bases between them. Germline V gene sequence: CDR1 SEHNR, CDR2 FQNEAQ (reference sequence). CDR3 sequence: CASRWLTEAFF. The CDR3 DNA is TGTGCCAGCAGATGGCTCACTGAAGCTTTCTTT.

The CDR3, as DNA: TGTGCCAGCAGAGGGACTAGCGGGATCGGCAATGAGCAGTTCTTC. Translating it yields CASRGTSGIGNEQFF. This rearrangement joins TRBV6-1 to TRBJ2-1; 13 bases align to TRBD2. CDR1 is MNHNS and CDR2 is SASEGT in the germline V gene. J gave up 6 bases and V 6 bases, and 5 bases lay outside the gene matches. This CDR3 has 15 amino acids.

This chain links TRBV7-9 with TRBJ2-3, with TRBD2 matching 8 bases. The CDR3 loop spans 15 amino acids. Trimming removed 4 bases from V and 2 bases from J; junction bases left unmatched: 5. The germline CDR1 and CDR2 sequences are SEHNR and FQNEAQ (reference sequence). The CDR3 loop reads CASSSGGGHTDTQYF. In DNA form, the CDR3 reads TGTGCCAGCAGCTCCGGCGGGGGGCACACAGATACGCAGTATTTT.

V gene TRBV5-4 combines with J gene TRBJ2-1, with TRBD2 identical over 9 bases. This CDR3 region has 17 residues. In germline, CDR1 is SGHNT, CDR2 YYREEE (reference sequence). V was pared by 0 bases and J by 6 bases, with 10 bases of the junction left unmatched. CDR3 amino acids: CASSLAPGTSSGNEQFF. The DNA of the CDR3 is TGTGCCAGCAGCTTGGCTCCCGGGACTAGCTCGGGCAATGAGCAGTTCTTC.

This clone was counted only a few times. The gene calls are TRBV28 and TRBJ1-2; unclear D gene. The CDR3 is 13 residues long. The germline gives CDR1 MDHEN, CDR2 SYDVKM. The ends were cut back, 3 bases at V and 5 bases at J, with 10 bases in the middle. Here the CDR3 DNA reads TGTGCCAGCAGTTTCGGAATCGGGTATGGCTACACCTTC. It specifies CASSFGIGYGYTF.